These T cell receptor beta chains were read from a single sample in a study of type 1 and type 2 diabetes patients. TCRdb reprocessed the multiplex PCR reads with MiXCR, giving one entry per CDR3 protein. The sample records more than 250,000 distinct CDR3 sequences, around 47% being singletons. The sample taken for sequencing was peripheral blood mononuclear cells (PBMCs). All receptors come from a man between 18 and 29 years old with type 2 diabetes. Each CDR3 is given with its conserved first and last residue. D genes are given only for firm matches. Some rows have no size entry. The others give once, few or many, or a class for an expanded clone.

- | TRBJ2-7 | - | TRBV20-1 | CSARTRSLGYEQYF | TGCAGTGCTAGAACAAGGAGTTTGGGCTACGAGCAGTACTTC
TRBD1 | TRBJ2-7 | - | TRBV27 | CASSLERTGLYEQYF | TGTGCCAGCAGTTTAGAGAGGACAGGGCTCTACGAGCAGTACTTC
- | TRBJ1-1 | - | TRBV20-1 | CSARGKNTEAFF | TGCAGTGCTAGAGGGAAGAACACTGAAGCTTTCTTT
- | TRBJ2-1 | - | TRBV2 | CASSHPYNEQFF | TGCGCCAGCAGTCACCCCTACAATGAGCAGTTCTTC
TRBD1 | TRBJ1-1 | many | TRBV10-3 | CAISGGQGYTEAFF | TGTGCCATCAGTGGGGGACAGGGGTACACTGAAGCTTTCTTT
- | TRBJ1-5 | few | TRBV7-9 | CASSQDRGFNQPQHF | TGTGCCAGCAGCCAAGATCGGGGGTTCAATCAGCCCCAGCATTTT
- | TRBJ2-7 | once | TRBV27 | CASSAATANSYEQYF | TGTGCCAGCAGTGCCGCGACAGCGAACTCCTACGAGCAGTACTTC
TRBD1 | TRBJ2-7 | - | TRBV12-3/TRBV12-4 | CASSESGQGAYEQYF | TGTGCCAGCAGTGAATCGGGACAGGGCGCCTACGAGCAGTACTTC
TRBD1 | TRBJ2-3 | - | TRBV10-3 | CAISKTLQGSTDTQYF | TGTGCCATCAGTAAGACCCTACAGGGGAGCACAGATACGCAGTATTTT
TRBD2 | TRBJ2-7 | few | TRBV28 | CASSTSGGGFGEQYF | TGTGCCAGCAGTACCTCGGGCGGGGGTTTCGGCGAGCAGTACTTC
- | TRBJ1-1 | few | TRBV29-1 | CSVWGTEAFF | TGCAGCGTGTGGGGCACTGAAGCTTTCTTT
TRBD2 | TRBJ2-3 | - | TRBV28 | CASSPRGGGTADTQYF | TGTGCCAGCAGCCCTCGGGGGGGAGGGACCGCAGATACGCAGTATTTT
TRBD1 | TRBJ2-1 | few | TRBV19 | CASTDHRDRVNEQFF | TGTGCCAGTACCGACCACCGGGACAGGGTAAATGAGCAGTTCTTC
- | TRBJ2-1 | - | TRBV6-6 | CASSHSNEQFF | TGTGCCAGCAGTCACAGTAATGAGCAGTTCTTC
- | TRBJ1-2 | - | TRBV7-8 | CASSRTEANYGYTF | TGTGCCAGCAGCCGGACAGAAGCTAACTATGGCTACACCTTC
- | TRBJ2-7 | few | TRBV7-2 | CASSQGGRGSSYEQYF | TGTGCCAGCAGCCAAGGTGGACGGGGAAGCTCCTACGAGCAGTACTTC
- | TRBJ1-2 | few | TRBV7-8 | CASSFIGGTNYGYTF | TGTGCCAGCAGCTTCATTGGGGGCACTAACTATGGCTACACCTTC
TRBD1 | TRBJ2-5 | few | TRBV24-1 | CATSGHRGDWETQYF | TGTGCCACCAGTGGGCACAGGGGAGACTGGGAGACCCAGTACTTC
TRBD1 | TRBJ1-1 | - | TRBV4-3 | CASSQPSTGWDTEAFF | TGCGCCAGCAGCCAACCATCGACAGGGTGGGACACTGAAGCTTTCTTT
- | TRBJ2-3 | - | TRBV27 | CASSLFSGDTDTQYF | TGTGCCAGCAGTTTATTCAGTGGTGACACAGATACGCAGTATTTT
- | TRBJ2-2 | once | TRBV2 | CASSGREYPNTGELFF | TGTGCCAGCAGTGGCAGGGAGTATCCGAACACCGGGGAGCTGTTTTTT
- | TRBJ1-2 | - | TRBV5-1 | CASSLELGRYGYTF | TGCGCCAGCAGCTTGGAGTTAGGGCGCTATGGCTACACCTTC
TRBD1 | TRBJ2-7 | - | TRBV28 | CASRTGQETYEQYF | TGTGCCAGCAGAACGGGACAGGAAACCTACGAGCAGTACTTC
TRBD1 | TRBJ2-3 | - | TRBV10-3 | CASRDYRGRTDTQYF | TGTGCCAGTCGGGACTACAGGGGGCGGACAGATACGCAGTATTTT
- | TRBJ1-3 | - | TRBV10-3 | CASNLIRGKTGNTIYF | TGTGCCAGCAACCTAATTCGGGGGAAAACTGGAAACACCATATATTTT
- | TRBJ1-1 | few | TRBV18 | CASSPQVNTEAFF | TGTGCCAGCTCACCACAGGTGAACACTGAAGCTTTCTTT
TRBD2 | TRBJ2-7 | - | TRBV13 | CASSDGLASYEQYF | TGTGCCAGCAGCGACGGACTAGCGTCCTACGAGCAGTACTTC
TRBD1 | TRBJ2-2 | - | TRBV9 | CASSVGGGGGTGELFF | TGTGCCAGCAGCGTAGGAGGGGGCGGAGGCACCGGGGAGCTGTTTTTT
TRBD1 | TRBJ2-7 | - | TRBV2 | CASSEYLGTGVGEQYF | TGTGCCAGCAGTGAATACCTCGGGACAGGGGTTGGGGAGCAGTACTTC
- | TRBJ2-3 | - | TRBV19 | CASTPGAAADTQYF | TGTGCCAGTACCCCGGGGGCGGCCGCAGATACGCAGTATTTT
- | TRBJ2-1 | - | TRBV7-9 | CASSPGPADNEQFF | TGTGCCAGCAGCCCGGGACCCGCAGACAATGAGCAGTTCTTC
- | TRBJ1-1 | once | TRBV7-6 | CASSPMAEGYAFF | TGTGCCAGCAGCCCTATGGCAGAGGGGTACGCTTTCTTT
TRBD2 | TRBJ2-5 | - | TRBV5-1 | CASSLDGSGSAETQYF | TGCGCCAGCAGCTTGGATGGTAGCGGGAGTGCGGAGACCCAGTACTTC
- | TRBJ2-3 | - | TRBV19 | CVSSIDLFGTSTDTQYF | TGTGTTAGTAGTATAGATCTGTTCGGGACTAGCACAGATACGCAGTATTTT
TRBD1 | TRBJ1-1 | - | TRBV10-3 | CAISGTGGANTEAFF | TGTGCCATCAGTGGAACAGGGGGCGCGAACACTGAAGCTTTCTTT
- | TRBJ2-3 | few | TRBV2 | CATGQISSTDTQYF | TGTGCCACCGGACAGATCTCTAGCACAGATACGCAGTATTTT
TRBD1 | TRBJ1-1 | many | TRBV10-3 | CAISEFSGGLNTEAFF | TGTGCCATCAGTGAGTTTTCAGGGGGCTTGAACACTGAAGCTTTCTTT
- | TRBJ2-3 | - | TRBV6-1 | CAISEGGQGVIDTQYF | TGTGCCATCAGTGAAGGAGGGCAGGGCGTAATCGATACGCAGTATTTT
- | TRBJ2-1 | few | TRBV25-1 | CASSGNEQFF | TGTGCCAGCAGTGGCAATGAGCAGTTCTTC
- | TRBJ2-5 | few | TRBV9 | CASSGYGGQTQYF | TGTGCCAGCAGCGGTTATGGGGGCCAGACCCAGTACTTC
TRBD1 | TRBJ1-1 | - | TRBV7-2 | CASSLQAGQGMNTEAFF | TGTGCCAGCAGCTTACAGGCGGGACAGGGAATGAACACTGAAGCTTTCTTT
- | TRBJ1-2 | once | TRBV30 | CAWSVRRGALSYTF | TGTGCCTGGAGTGTACGTCGGGGGGCGCTTAGCTACACCTTC
- | TRBJ2-5 | - | TRBV12-3/TRBV12-4 | CASSLIMSEKETQYF | TGTGCCAGCAGTTTAATTATGTCAGAGAAAGAGACCCAGTACTTC
- | TRBJ2-7 | - | TRBV20-1 | CSARVRLTYEQYF | TGCAGTGCTAGAGTCCGCCTAACCTACGAGCAGTACTTC
TRBD2 | TRBJ2-3 | - | TRBV2 | CASRGRLAGGSADTQYF | TGTGCCAGCAGGGGACGCCTAGCGGGAGGGAGTGCAGATACGCAGTATTTT
TRBD2 | TRBJ2-1 | few | TRBV19 | CASSMGGWGNEQFF | TGTGCCAGTAGTATGGGAGGGTGGGGCAATGAGCAGTTCTTC
TRBD1 | TRBJ2-1 | few | TRBV10-1 | CASSVGTGSYNEQFF | TGCGCCAGCAGTGTCGGGACAGGGTCGTACAATGAGCAGTTCTTC
TRBD2 | TRBJ2-3 | - | TRBV24-1 | CATSDRLAGLPMQYF | TGTGCCACCAGTGACAGACTAGCGGGACTCCCGATGCAGTATTTT
- | TRBJ2-7 | few | TRBV4-1 | CASSQGRGSEQYF | TGCGCCAGCAGCCAAGGAAGGGGGAGCGAGCAGTACTTC
- | TRBJ1-1 | - | TRBV7-3 | CASSWRGLNTEAFF | TGTGCCAGCAGCTGGAGAGGATTAAACACTGAAGCTTTCTTT
- | TRBJ2-5 | few | TRBV30 | CAWRLPATGIETQYF | TGTGCCTGGAGGCTACCCGCAACAGGGATAGAGACCCAGTACTTC
- | TRBJ1-4 | - | TRBV7-2 | CASSSPSAKRPGVLFEKLFF | TGTGCCAGCAGCTCCCCAAGCGCGAAACGACCAGGGGTCTTGTTCGAAAAACTGTTTTTT
- | TRBJ2-1 | - | TRBV27 | CASSPPTRVNEQFF | TGTGCCAGCAGTCCGCCTACTAGAGTGAATGAGCAGTTCTTC
- | TRBJ1-1 | - | TRBV19 | CASSIVQPNTEAFF | TGTGCCAGTAGTATAGTACAGCCGAACACTGAAGCTTTCTTT
- | TRBJ1-1 | many | TRBV2 | CASSEVVGAFF | TGTGCCAGCAGTGAAGTGGTTGGAGCTTTCTTT
- | TRBJ1-3 | few | TRBV7-2 | CASSLVQGISGNTIYF | TGTGCCAGCAGCTTAGTGCAGGGAATCTCTGGAAACACCATATATTTT
TRBD1 | TRBJ2-1 | - | TRBV29-1 | CSATGGVLNEQFF | TGCAGCGCTACAGGGGGCGTGTTGAATGAGCAGTTCTTC